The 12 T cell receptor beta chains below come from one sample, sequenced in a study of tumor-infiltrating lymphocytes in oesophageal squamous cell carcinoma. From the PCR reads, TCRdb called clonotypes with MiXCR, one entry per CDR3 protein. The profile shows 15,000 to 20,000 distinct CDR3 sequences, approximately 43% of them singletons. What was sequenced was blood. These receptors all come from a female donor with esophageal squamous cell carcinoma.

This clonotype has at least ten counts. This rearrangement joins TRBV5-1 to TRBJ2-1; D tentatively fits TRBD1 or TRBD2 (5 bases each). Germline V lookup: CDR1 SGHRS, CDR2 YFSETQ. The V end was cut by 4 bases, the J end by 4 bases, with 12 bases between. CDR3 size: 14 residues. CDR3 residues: CASSRGEKYNEQFF. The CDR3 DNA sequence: TGCGCCAGCAGCAGAGGGGAGAAATACAATGAGCAGTTCTTC.

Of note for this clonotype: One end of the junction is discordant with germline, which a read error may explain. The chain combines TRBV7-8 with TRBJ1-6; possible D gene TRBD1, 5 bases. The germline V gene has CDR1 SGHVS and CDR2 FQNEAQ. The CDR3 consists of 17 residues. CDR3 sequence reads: CASSLGTSGSVSYEQYF. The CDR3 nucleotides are TGTGCCAGCAGCCTGGGGACTAGCGGGAGTGTGTCCTACGAGCAGTACTTT.

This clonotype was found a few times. The CDR3: CASSRRGARTPGEQYF. CDR3 nucleotides: TGTGCCAGCAGCCGAAGGGGGGCAAGGACACCTGGCGAGCAGTACTTC. The chain couples TRBV7-3 to TRBJ2-7; tentatively, D is TRBD1 or TRBD2 (6 bases each). Trimming removed 5 bases at V and 6 bases at J, with 23 bases between. Germline lookup yields CDR1 SGHTA and CDR2 FQGTGA. The CDR3 extends over 16 amino acids.

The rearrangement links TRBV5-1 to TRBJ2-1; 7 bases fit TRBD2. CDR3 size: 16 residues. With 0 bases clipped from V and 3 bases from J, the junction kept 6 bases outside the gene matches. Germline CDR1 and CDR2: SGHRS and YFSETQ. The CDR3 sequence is CASSLVGGSNYNEQFF. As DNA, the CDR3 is TGCGCCAGCAGCTTGGTCGGCGGGAGTAACTACAATGAGCAGTTCTTC.

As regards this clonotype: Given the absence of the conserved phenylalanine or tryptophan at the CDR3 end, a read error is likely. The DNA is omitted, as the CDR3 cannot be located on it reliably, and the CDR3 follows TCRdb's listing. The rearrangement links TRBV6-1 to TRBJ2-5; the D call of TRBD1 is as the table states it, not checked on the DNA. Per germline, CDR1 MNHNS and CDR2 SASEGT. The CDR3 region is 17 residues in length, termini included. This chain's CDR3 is CASSGDRGMNTEAFFGN.

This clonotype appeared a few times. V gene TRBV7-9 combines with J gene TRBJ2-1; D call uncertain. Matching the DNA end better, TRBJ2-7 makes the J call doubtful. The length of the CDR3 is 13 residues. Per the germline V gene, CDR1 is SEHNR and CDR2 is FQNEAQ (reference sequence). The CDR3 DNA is TGTGCCAGCAGCTTAGCTAGTAGGTACGAGCAGTACTTC. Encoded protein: CASSLASRYEQYF.

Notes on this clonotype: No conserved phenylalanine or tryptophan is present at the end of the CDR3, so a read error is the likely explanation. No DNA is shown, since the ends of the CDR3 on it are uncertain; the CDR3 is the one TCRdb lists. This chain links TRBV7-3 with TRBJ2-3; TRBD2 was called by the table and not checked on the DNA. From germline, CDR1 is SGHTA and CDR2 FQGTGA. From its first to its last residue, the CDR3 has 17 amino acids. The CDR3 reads CASSLTKQGGVATPSVR.

The CDR3 nucleotides read TGTGCCAGCAGCTTAGTGGAAGATGAGCAGTTCTTC. It codes for CASSLVEDEQFF. The chain joins TRBV7-9 to TRBJ2-4, with D unclear. The J call may be incorrect, as the DNA end agrees better with TRBJ2-1. The CDR3 is 12 amino acids. Looked up from germline, CDR1 is SEHNR and CDR2 is FQNEAQ (reference sequence).

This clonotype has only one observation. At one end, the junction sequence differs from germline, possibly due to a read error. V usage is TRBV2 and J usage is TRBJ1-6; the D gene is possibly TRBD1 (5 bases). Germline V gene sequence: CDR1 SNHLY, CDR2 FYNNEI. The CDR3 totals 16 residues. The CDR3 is CASSGDGSSYNSPLHF. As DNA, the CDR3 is TGTGCCAGCAGTGGGGACGGGAGCTCCTATAATTCACCCCTCCACTTC.

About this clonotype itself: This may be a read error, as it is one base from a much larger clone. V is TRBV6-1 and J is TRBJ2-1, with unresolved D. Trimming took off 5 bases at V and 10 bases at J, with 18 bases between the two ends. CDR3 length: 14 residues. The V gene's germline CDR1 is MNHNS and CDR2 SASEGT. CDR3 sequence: CASSRPAGGTEQFF. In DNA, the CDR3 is TGTGCCAGCAGTCGCCCCGCCGGCGGTACCGAGCAGTTCTTC.

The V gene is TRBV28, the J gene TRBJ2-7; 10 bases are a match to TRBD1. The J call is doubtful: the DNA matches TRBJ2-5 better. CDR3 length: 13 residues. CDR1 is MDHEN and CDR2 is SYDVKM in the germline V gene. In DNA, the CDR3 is TGTGCCGGGGGACAGGGGAGGGGAGAGACCCAGTACTTC. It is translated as CAGGQGRGETQYF.

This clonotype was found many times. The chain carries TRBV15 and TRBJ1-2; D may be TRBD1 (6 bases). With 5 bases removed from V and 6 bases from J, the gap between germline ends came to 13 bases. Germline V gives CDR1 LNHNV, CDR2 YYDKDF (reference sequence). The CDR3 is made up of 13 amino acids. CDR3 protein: CATSLTGGDGYTF. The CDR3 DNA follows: TGTGCCACCAGCCTGACAGGAGGTGATGGCTACACCTTC.